The next 10 T cell receptor beta chains were all read from a single sample in a study of T-cell reconstitution after alpha-beta-depleted transplantation in children. Unique molecular identifiers were incorporated during preparation of the TCRbeta library. TCRdb fed the PCR reads into MiXCR, producing one record per CDR3 protein. The profile shows about 120,000 distinct CDR3 sequences, more than 20% of them singletons. The sample here was PBMCs, mostly from graft donor cells, taken 180 days after TCRalphabeta/CD19-depleted stem cell transplant. The receptors originated from a male patient between 2 and 10 years old who had a stem cell transplant for chronic granulomatous disease, so the T cells may come from the graft donor.

This clonotype was detected ten times or more. The chain combines TRBV12-3 or TRBV12-4 with TRBJ2-5; 10 bases are a match to TRBD2. The CDR3 totals 14 residues. J lost 5 bases, V lost 5 bases, and 5 bases had no gene match. The CDR3 region is CASSQRTSGETQYF. The CDR3 bases are TGTGCCAGCAGTCAACGGACTAGCGGTGAGACCCAGTACTTC.

In its sample, this clonotype was seen many times. The CDR3 DNA sequence: TGCGCCAGCAGCTTGGAGGGGGCCGCCACGTCCTACGAGCAGTACTTC. Amino acids: CASSLEGAATSYEQYF. This chain joins TRBV5-1 and TRBJ2-7; 7 bases align to TRBD1. CDR1 is SGHRS, CDR2 YFSETQ, per germline. V trimming: 0 bases; J trimming: 1 base; junction bases outside the gene matches: 7. The CDR3 has 16 amino acids.

This chain joins TRBV25-1 and TRBJ2-1; D gene unclear. The CDR3 runs 12 residues. Germline CDR1 and CDR2: MGHDK and SYGVNS. Trimming cost V 4 bases and J 5 bases, with 6 bases left between them. CDR3 region: CASSGRDNEQFF. For the CDR3, the DNA is TGTGCCAGCAGTGGACGGGACAATGAGCAGTTCTTC.

This chain links TRBV7-2 with TRBJ2-5; 10 bases line up with TRBD2. The CDR3 runs to 15 residues. V lost 6 bases and J lost 4; bases outside the gene matches: 8. Germline V lookup: CDR1 SGHTA, CDR2 FQGNSA. CDR3 DNA: TGTGCCAGCAGTTACAGCGGGGGGGCCGGAGAGACCCAGTACTTC. It encodes CASSYSGGAGETQYF.

This clonotype was recorded at least ten times. The genes are TRBV5-5 and TRBJ2-4; TRBD1 might be the D (6 bases). Germline CDR1 and CDR2: SGHKS and YYEKEE (reference sequence). This CDR3 is built from 15 residues. V lost 1 base and J lost 8, with 16 bases in between. The CDR3 loop reads CASSLTGTSLYIQYF. The CDR3 region has the DNA TGTGCCAGCAGCTTGACAGGGACGTCCCTTTACATTCAGTACTTC.

This clonotype was recorded many times. This chain joins TRBV28 and TRBJ2-2; 9 bases are shared with TRBD2. CDR3 length: 16 amino acids. Germline values: CDR1 MDHEN, CDR2 SYDVKM. V gave up 7 bases and J gave up 0 bases; unmatched junction bases: 6. The CDR3 here is CASTYLAGPNTGELFF. As DNA, the CDR3 is TGTGCCAGCACCTATCTAGCGGGACCGAACACCGGGGAGCTGTTTTTT.

This clonotype was seen more than once but under ten times. This chain connects TRBV5-1 to TRBJ1-6; 9 nucleotides line up with TRBD1. Germline V gene lookup returns CDR1 SGHRS and CDR2 YFSETQ. This CDR3 contains 14 residues. The V gene end was trimmed by 5 bases and the J gene end by 16 bases; junction bases not matched to a gene: 13. The CDR3: CASRSGQGGVSLHF. CDR3 nucleotide sequence: TGCGCCAGCAGATCGGGACAGGGTGGGGTGTCTCTCCACTTT.

This clonotype was counted many times. This chain links TRBV7-8 with TRBJ1-2; TRBD1 agrees at 9 bases. The CDR3 is 17 residues long. V gave up 6 bases and J gave up 0 bases; unmatched junction bases: 11. CDR1 SGHVS and CDR2 FQNEAQ come from the germline V gene. The DNA of the CDR3 is TGTGCCAGCAGGCGATCCACAGGGGGCTCCGCTAACTATGGCTACACCTTC. It yields the protein CASRRSTGGSANYGYTF.

This clonotype showed up just a few times. This chain's CDR3 is CASSVGDTFYGYTF. CDR3 DNA: TGTGCCAGCAGCGTAGGAGACACCTTCTATGGCTACACCTTC. V is TRBV9 and J is TRBJ1-2; D gene uncertain. Germline lookup yields CDR1 SGDLS and CDR2 YYNGEE. Trimming stripped 0 bases from V and 4 bases from J, with 10 bases between. The length of the CDR3 is 14 residues.

This clonotype was seen a few times. The chain couples TRBV20-1 to TRBJ2-3, with a possible D match to TRBD2 (5 bases). The CDR3 totals 13 residues. Germline V gene sequence: CDR1 DFQATT, CDR2 SNEGSKA (reference sequence). The V end was cut by 3 bases, the J end by 10 bases, with 17 bases between. CDR3 sequence reads: CSARRGRLLPQYF. CDR3 sequence (DNA): TGCAGTGCTAGGAGAGGGAGACTCCTCCCGCAGTATTTT.